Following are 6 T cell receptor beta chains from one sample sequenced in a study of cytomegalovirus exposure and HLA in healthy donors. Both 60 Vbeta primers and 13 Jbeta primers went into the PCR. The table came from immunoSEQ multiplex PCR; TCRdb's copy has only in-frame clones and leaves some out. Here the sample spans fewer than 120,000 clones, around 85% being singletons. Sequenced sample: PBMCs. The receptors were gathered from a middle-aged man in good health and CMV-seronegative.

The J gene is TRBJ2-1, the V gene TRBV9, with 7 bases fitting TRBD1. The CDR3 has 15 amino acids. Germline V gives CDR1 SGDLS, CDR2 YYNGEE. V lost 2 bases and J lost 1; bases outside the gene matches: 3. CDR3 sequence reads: CASSVTGSSYNEQFF. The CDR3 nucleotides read TGTGCCAGCAGCGTGACAGGGAGTTCCTACAATGAGCAGTTCTTC.

The CDR3 loop reads CASSLKNREAVRSYGYTF. CDR3 sequence (DNA): TGTGCCAGCAGCTTGAAGAACAGGGAAGCCGTTCGGTCGTATGGCTACACCTTC. This chain connects TRBV5-4 to TRBJ1-2; tentative D call: TRBD1 (6 bases). Germline CDR1 is SGHNT and CDR2 is YYREEE (reference sequence). This CDR3 spans 18 amino acids. V was pared by 1 base and J by 5 bases, with 24 bases between. Complete variable domain (other parts from reference TRBV5-4 and TRBJ1-2): ETGVTQSPTHLIKTRGQQVTLRCSSQSGHNTVSWYQQALGQGPQFIFQYYREEENGRGNFPPRFSGLQFPNYSSELNVNALELDDSALYLCASSLKNREAVRSYGYTFGSGTRLTVV.

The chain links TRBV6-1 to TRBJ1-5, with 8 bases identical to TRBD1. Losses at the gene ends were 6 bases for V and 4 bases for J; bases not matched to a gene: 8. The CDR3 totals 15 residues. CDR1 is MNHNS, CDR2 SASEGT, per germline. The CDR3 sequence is CASSPMTGENQPQHF. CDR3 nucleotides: TGTGCCAGCAGCCCCATGACAGGGGAGAATCAGCCCCAGCATTTT.

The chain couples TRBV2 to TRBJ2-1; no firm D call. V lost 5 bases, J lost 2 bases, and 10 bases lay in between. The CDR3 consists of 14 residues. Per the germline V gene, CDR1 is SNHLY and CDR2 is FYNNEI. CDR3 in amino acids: CASSTHRAYNEQFF. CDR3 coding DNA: TGTGCCAGCAGTACCCATCGAGCCTACAATGAGCAGTTCTTC.

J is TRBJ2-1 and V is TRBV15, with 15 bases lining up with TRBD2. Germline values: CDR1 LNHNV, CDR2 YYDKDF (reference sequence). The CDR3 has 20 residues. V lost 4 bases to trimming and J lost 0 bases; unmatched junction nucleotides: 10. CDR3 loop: CATSTAWTSGGAASYNEQFF. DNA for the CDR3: TGTGCCACCAGCACCGCGTGGACTAGCGGGGGGGCCGCCTCCTACAATGAGCAGTTCTTC.

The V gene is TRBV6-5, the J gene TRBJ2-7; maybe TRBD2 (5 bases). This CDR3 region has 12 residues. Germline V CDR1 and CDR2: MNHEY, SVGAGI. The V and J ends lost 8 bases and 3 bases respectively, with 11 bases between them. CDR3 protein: CASQNRDYEQYF. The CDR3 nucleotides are TGTGCCAGCCAGAACCGGGACTACGAGCAGTACTTC.